This is a list of T cell receptor beta chains from one sample in a study of somatic mutations in cytotoxic T cells in rheumatoid arthritis. This table comes from immunoSEQ multiplex PCR, and its TCRdb copy is limited to in-frame clones, with some not included. The table includes tens of thousands of clones, about 86% detected once. The source material was CD8+ T cells sorted from blood. Every receptor here comes from a woman between 45 and 60 years old in good health. Each CDR3 is given with its conserved first and last residue. D genes are given only for firm matches. Clone size is stated in some rows and not others, as once, few, many or a class when expanded.

15	TRBV7-8	.	TRBJ2-1	TRBD2	TGTGCCAGCAGCTTTAGCGGGGGGGACTACAATGAGCAGTTCTTC	CASSFSGGDYNEQFF
17	TRBV11-2	.	TRBJ2-3	.	TGTGCCAGCAGCCTGCCAAGCCGGGACTCTCCGTCAGATACGCAGTATTTT	CASSLPSRDSPSDTQYF
13	TRBV28	.	TRBJ1-1	.	TGTGCCAGCAGTTTAGGAGTGAACACTGAAGCTTTCTTT	CASSLGVNTEAFF
10	TRBV2	.	TRBJ2-1	.	TGTGCCAGCAGTGGCAATGAGCAGTTCTTC	CASSGNEQFF
14	TRBV11-2	.	TRBJ1-2	.	TGTGCCAGCAGCCCGTGGACGTTTTTCTATGGCTACACCTTC	CASSPWTFFYGYTF
15	TRBV6-6	.	TRBJ1-2	.	TGTGCCAGCAGTTCCGTCCGGGACTTCAACTATGGCTACACCTTC	CASSSVRDFNYGYTF
12	TRBV6-5	few	TRBJ2-7	TRBD1	TGTGCCAGCTCGGACAGGGGCTACGAGCAGTACTTC	CASSDRGYEQYF
14	TRBV19	.	TRBJ2-5	TRBD1	TGTGCCAGTAACCCGGGACAGGGGGCAGAGACTCAGTACTTC	CASNPGQGAETQYF
14	TRBV2	once	TRBJ2-2	.	TGTGCCAGCAAAGGAGTTTTGACGGCCGGGGAGCTGTTTTTT	CASKGVLTAGELFF
15	TRBV29-1	.	TRBJ2-2	TRBD1	TGCAGCGTTCTCACGACAGGGAGAGACACCGGGGAGCTGTTTTTT	CSVLTTGRDTGELFF
13	TRBV13	.	TRBJ2-3	.	TGTGCCAGCAGCTCGAGACTCACAGATACGCAGTATTTT	CASSSRLTDTQYF
13	TRBV5-5	.	TRBJ2-7	TRBD1	TGTGCCAGCAGCTTGGGACAGGGTGGCGAGCAGTACTTC	CASSLGQGGEQYF
19	TRBV7-2	.	TRBJ2-3	.	TGTGCCAGCAGCTTATTAGCGTACCTATCGGTTAGTAGCACAGATACGCAGTATTTT	CASSLLAYLSVSSTDTQYF
15	TRBV2	.	TRBJ1-3	.	TGTGCCAGCAGTGAAGTTCCCGGGGCCGGAAACACCATATATTTT	CASSEVPGAGNTIYF
13	TRBV7-6	.	TRBJ2-1	TRBD1	TGTGCCAGCAGCATCGGACAGGGTCGCGAGCAGTTCTTC	CASSIGQGREQFF
13	TRBV2	.	TRBJ1-1	TRBD1	TGTGCCACCTCAAGGGGGCTGGACACTGAAGCTTTCTTT	CATSRGLDTEAFF
15	TRBV4-2	once	TRBJ1-5	.	TGTGCCAGCAGCCAAGTTCCAGATAGGAATCAGCCCCAGCATTTT	CASSQVPDRNQPQHF
16	TRBV28	.	TRBJ1-2	TRBD1	TGTGCCAGCAGTTTATTGGGGGACAGATTAAACTATGGCTACACCTTC	CASSLLGDRLNYGYTF
16	TRBV7-6	.	TRBJ2-5	TRBD2	TGTGCCAGCAGCCGGGGAGCTAGCGGGGACCAAGAGACCCAGTACTTC	CASSRGASGDQETQYF
14	TRBV27	.	TRBJ1-1	.	TGTGCCAGCAGTTTATCTCTGGCAGTGACTGAAGCTTTCTTT	CASSLSLAVTEAFF
14	TRBV6-6	.	TRBJ1-1	.	TGTGCCAGCAGTTTAGGGGACGGGTACACTGAAGCTTTCTTT	CASSLGDGYTEAFF
15	TRBV5-4	.	TRBJ2-7	TRBD2	TGTGCCAGCAGCTTGGTCACTAGCGGGGGCTACGAGCAGTACTTC	CASSLVTSGGYEQYF
18	TRBV4-1	.	TRBJ2-6	.	TGCGCCAGCAGCCAAAAACCGGGCCAACTCTCTGGGGCCAACGTCCTGACTTTC	CASSQKPGQLSGANVLTF
12	TRBV7-9	.	TRBJ2-3	.	TGTGCCAGCAGCCCGAGCCCAGATACGCAGTATTTT	CASSPSPDTQYF
14	TRBV10-2	once	TRBJ2-1	TRBD2	TGCGCCAGCAGCACTAGCGGGGGTTACAATGAGCAGTTCTTC	CASSTSGGYNEQFF
15	TRBV9	.	TRBJ2-1	TRBD1	TGTGCCAGCAGCGGGCGGACAGGGGACTACAATGAGCAGTTCTTC	CASSGRTGDYNEQFF
14	TRBV4-3	.	TRBJ1-1	.	TGCGCCAGCAGCCAAGAGTGGACCCCTACTGAAGCTTTCTTT	CASSQEWTPTEAFF
15	TRBV7-6	.	TRBJ1-2	TRBD1	TGTGCCAGCAGCCCCGGACAGGGGGTGAACTATGGCTACACCTTC	CASSPGQGVNYGYTF
14	TRBV21-1	.	TRBJ2-7	.	TGTGCCAGCAGCAAAGAATCGGGGGGGGGCGAGCAGTACTTC	CASSKESGGGEQYF
15	TRBV19	.	TRBJ1-6	TRBD1	TGTGCCAGTCGAGGGGGCTCGATCGAGATTTCACCCCTCCACTTT	CASRGGSIEISPLHF
12	TRBV7-2	.	TRBJ2-1	.	TGTGCCAGCAGGGGGGCCGTGGGTGAGCAGTTCTTC	CASRGAVGEQFF
14	TRBV7-6	.	TRBJ1-1	.	TGTGCCAGCAGGGCAGGTGGAATGAACACTGAAGCTTTCTTT	CASRAGGMNTEAFF
18	TRBV7-8	.	TRBJ2-5	TRBD2	TGTGCCAGCAGCTTAGTCGAGCTAGCGGGGGGGGTTCGAGAGACCCAGTACTTC	CASSLVELAGGVRETQYF
15	TRBV10-3	once	TRBJ2-3	.	TGTGCCATCAGTGACCCCCGGTCGGGGACAGATACGCAGTATTTT	CAISDPRSGTDTQYF
12	TRBV6-6	few	TRBJ1-1	TRBD1	TGTGCCAGCTGGACAGGGAACACTGAAGCTTTCTTT	CASWTGNTEAFF
15	TRBV6-1	.	TRBJ2-1	TRBD2	TGTGCCAGCAGTGAAATAGCGGGGGGGCAGGTTGAGCAGTTCTTC	CASSEIAGGQVEQFF
15	TRBV9	.	TRBJ1-4	TRBD1	TGTGCCAGCAGCGTAGCTGGCAGGGGGAATGAAAAACTGTTTTTT	CASSVAGRGNEKLFF
13	TRBV7-8	.	TRBJ2-1	.	TGTGCCAGCAGCTGGGACGGAGACAATGAGCAGTTCTTC	CASSWDGDNEQFF
14	TRBV4-2	few	TRBJ1-1	.	TGTGCCAGCAGCCAAGTGGGGGAGGGACCTGAAGCTTTCTTT	CASSQVGEGPEAFF
15	TRBV7-9	.	TRBJ1-5	.	TGTGCCAGCAGCTCCGACTTGTATGGCAATCAGCCCCAGCATTTT	CASSSDLYGNQPQHF
13	TRBV9	few	TRBJ1-1	.	TGTGCCAGCAGCGTAGATGTGAACACTGAAGCTTTCTTT	CASSVDVNTEAFF
18	TRBV11-3	.	TRBJ1-5	TRBD1	TGTGCCAGCACCCAAAACCGACAGGGAGAGACTAGCAATCAGCCCCAGCATTTT	CASTQNRQGETSNQPQHF
12	TRBV11-2	.	TRBJ1-2	.	TGTGCCAGCAGCTTACTCAACTATGGCTACACCTTC	CASSLLNYGYTF
16	TRBV4-2	few	TRBJ1-2	.	TGTGCCAGCAGCCAAGATCCGTCGGGACGTAACTATGGCTACACCTTC	CASSQDPSGRNYGYTF